This T cell receptor (beta chain) was obtained from a study of OX40 agonist ivuxolimab in advanced cancers. Study overall: Every 2 weeks, patients got intravenous ivuxolimab at one of six dose levels (0.01-10 mg/kg).

Sequencing was performed with immunoSEQ multiplex PCR; in TCRdb, only in-frame clones are kept and a portion is missing. Of about 18,000 clones in the sample, 70% to 80% were seen once. Germline V CDR1 and CDR2: KGHSH, LQKENI. With V trimmed by 4 bases and J by 2 bases, 4 bases remained unmatched. The CDR3 loop spans 15 amino acids. About this clone itself: Its cognate antigen is unknown.

Enrollment shut out patients with autoimmune disease history or systemic immunosuppression. Findings and caveats of the study: Near-lowest levels of clonal expansion characterized partial responders at 0.1-3.0 mg/kg.

The gene calls are TRBV18 and TRBJ1-2; 10 bases map to TRBD1. This clonotype was sampled from an adult with an advanced solid tumor such as melanoma, head and neck, liver or kidney cancer. The sequencing here drew on CD4+ or CD8+ T cells sorted from blood, taken in a trial of the OX40 agonist ivuxolimab. The CDR3 bases are TGTGCCAGCTCACGGGACAGGGGCTTAAACTATGGCTACACCTTC. Translated, it gives CASSRDRGLNYGYTF.